This T cell receptor (beta chain) was captured by sequencing in a study of molecular identifiers for immune sequencing clone quantification. This clonotype turned up a few times. Its antigen remains unknown. CDR3 length: 14 amino acids. Germline CDR1 and CDR2: KGHDR and SFDVKD. Trimming left V 5 bases short and J 0 bases short, with 7 bases between. General study points: Highly expanded clone sizes could end up underestimated if a barcode were shared by identical TCR molecules.

Via MiXCR, TCRdb re-called the PCR reads, giving one row per CDR3 protein. In the table there are some 590,000 distinct CDR3 sequences, roughly 27% of which are singletons. This chain connects TRBV24-1 to TRBJ1-5; D is unclear. This receptor was taken from a human donor in good health. Some libraries in this study had Jurkat cell RNA spiked in. Input material: naive CD8+ T cells from blood, with Jurkat cell RNA spiked in. Specified subset: FACS-sorted CD8+CD4-CCR7+CD45RA+ naive T cells. CDR3 DNA sequence: TGTGCCACCAGTGCGGGATATAGCAATCAGCCCCAGCATTTT. Translating gives CATSAGYSNQPQHF.